These 3 T cell receptor beta chains share one sample of origin, sequenced in a study of cytomegalovirus exposure and HLA in healthy donors (dated by TCRdb to between 2016 and 2019). Library generation was performed with the immunoSEQ multiplex PCR assay. A mixture of 60 forward primers for TCR Vbeta segments and 13 reverse primers for TCR Jbeta segments was used in the multiplex PCR. As stored in TCRdb, this immuneACCESS dataset retains in-frame rearrangements with V and J assigned. A fraction of the clones does not appear; measured against another copy, unresolved V genes explain less than half of the discrepancy, and the remainder lacks a known reason. In this sample the table shows 200,000 to 250,000 clones, roughly 79% of which occur a single time. The top ten hold about 0.58% of the sample. The sequencing sample was made of PBMCs. Receptors originate from a woman aged 35 to 49 in good health and CMV-seronegative.

The rearrangement joins TRBV29-1 to TRBJ2-5; unclear D gene. The CDR3 runs to 14 residues. V was clipped by 1 base and J by 4 bases, with 13 bases between them. Germline V lookup: CDR1 SQVTM, CDR2 ANQGSEA. CDR3 DNA sequence: TGCAGCGTTGAAGTAAGAGGAGTTGGAGAGACCCAGTACTTC. Its protein product is CSVEVRGVGETQYF.

The V and J genes are TRBV27 and TRBJ2-7; D is possibly TRBD1 (6 bases). Germline V gene data show CDR1 as MNHEY and CDR2 as SMNVEV (reference sequence). The CDR3 totals 12 residues. Trimming took off 5 bases at V and 4 bases at J, with 9 bases between the two ends. CDR3: CASSDRLYEQYF. DNA for the CDR3: TGTGCCAGCAGTGACAGGCTATACGAGCAGTACTTC.

The rearrangement joins TRBV5-1 to TRBJ2-7, with a weak D call TRBD2 (6 bases). V was pared by 1 base and J by 7 bases, with 12 bases between. Germline CDR1 is SGHRS and CDR2 is YFSETQ. This CDR3 has 13 amino acids. CDR3 loop: CASSLTEEGEQYF. The CDR3 nucleotides read TGCGCCAGCAGCTTGACCGAGGAGGGGGAGCAGTACTTC.